These T cell receptor beta chains were read from a single sample in a study of CD8+ T cells in alopecia areata. Assay: immunoSEQ multiplex PCR; the TCRdb copy retains only in-frame clones and omits some. Here the sample spans roughly 120,000 clones, 50% to 55% being singletons. This specimen was CD4+ T cells sorted from blood, taken at week 4, from a patient treated with tofacitinib. The receptors shown here come from a human donor with alopecia areata. Both conserved end residues are part of each CDR3. The order of the fields is clone size, J gene, V gene, D gene, CDR3 DNA, CDR3 protein. The D gene is left open where the match is weak. The size of a clone is reported for some rows only, either as once, few or many, or as a class for expanded clones.

>.|TRBJ1-1|TRBV20-1|.
TGCAGTGCTAGAGGAGGAGCTTTCTTT
CSARGGAFF
>few|TRBJ1-3|TRBV7-2|.
TGTGCCAGCAGCTTAGTTGGAAACACCATATATTTT
CASSLVGNTIYF
>few|TRBJ2-7|TRBV29-1|.
TGCAGCGCCACGACAAAGTCACCCGGAGTAGAGCAGTACTTC
CSATTKSPGVEQYF
>.|TRBJ1-5|TRBV19|.
TGTGCTAGTGGGAGGGATAATCAGCCCCAGCATTTT
CASGRDNQPQHF
>.|TRBJ1-2|TRBV30|.
TGTGCCTGGAGTGGACGGATGAGGAGCTACACCTTC
CAWSGRMRSYTF
>.|TRBJ2-3|TRBV23-1|TRBD1
TGCGCCAGCAGTCCCAGGGGGACAGATACGCAGTATTTT
CASSPRGTDTQYF
>few|TRBJ2-1|TRBV30|.
TGTGCCTGGATGACTAGGCCGACCTACAATGAGCAGTTCTTC
CAWMTRPTYNEQFF
>few|TRBJ2-6|TRBV5-1|TRBD2
TGCGCCAGCAGCTTGTTAGCGGGAGGGCCTTCCGACGGGGCCAACGTCCTGACTTTC
CASSLLAGGPSDGANVLTF
>few|TRBJ2-1|TRBV29-1|.
TGCAGCGTTGCAGGCAGGGTTTACAATGAGCAGTTCTTC
CSVAGRVYNEQFF
>.|TRBJ2-2|TRBV6-1|TRBD2
TGTGCCAGCAGTAGCGGGGGGGCCGGCACCGGGGAGCTGTTTTTT
CASSSGGAGTGELFF
>.|TRBJ1-2|TRBV7-9|TRBD1
TGTGCCAGCAGCATCGGACAGGGTTTTTCCAACTATGGCTACACCTTC
CASSIGQGFSNYGYTF
>few|TRBJ1-1|TRBV29-1|.
TGCAGCGTTGGCCGGGGGGTCCACACTGAAGCTTTCTTT
CSVGRGVHTEAFF
>.|TRBJ2-1|TRBV29-1|.
TGCAGCGGGACTGACAATGAGCAGTTCTTC
CSGTDNEQFF
>.|TRBJ1-1|TRBV29-1|.
TGCAGCGTTGTAGGGACATTGAACACTGAAGCTTTCTTT
CSVVGTLNTEAFF
>.|TRBJ2-1|TRBV29-1|.
TGCAGCGTCAACCGGGAATTCAATGAGCAGTTCTTC
CSVNREFNEQFF
>few|TRBJ1-1|TRBV19|.
TGTGCCAGTAGCGAGACCAGGAACACTGAAGCTTTCTTT
CASSETRNTEAFF
>.|TRBJ1-2|TRBV4-1|.
TGCGCCAGCAGCCAAACCGGGCCCCCAAACTATGGCTACACCTTC
CASSQTGPPNYGYTF
>.|TRBJ1-1|TRBV11-1|.
TGTGCCAGCAGCTTAGTTCAGTTGGGCTCAGCTTTCTTT
CASSLVQLGSAFF
>.|TRBJ2-3|TRBV18|TRBD2
TGTGCCAGCTCACCGGTAGCGGGAGGCCGCACAGATACGCAGTATTTT
CASSPVAGGRTDTQYF
>.|TRBJ2-1|TRBV29-1|.
TGCAGCGTTAGGGGCGGCAGCTCCTACAATGAGCAGTTCTTC
CSVRGGSSYNEQFF
>.|TRBJ2-3|TRBV30|.
TGTGCCCTTACGAAGGGGGGAGATACGCAGTATTTT
CALTKGGDTQYF
>.|TRBJ1-1|TRBV9|.
TGTGCCAGCAGCGTAGAGGGTTCGGCCACTGAAGCTTTCTTT
CASSVEGSATEAFF
>once|TRBJ2-2|TRBV29-1|TRBD2
TGCAGCGTTCGGGGACTAGCGGAGAACACCGGGGAGCTGTTTTTT
CSVRGLAENTGELFF
>.|TRBJ1-6|TRBV5-1|.
TGCGCCAGCAGCTTGAGGGCGGGTGCGAATAGGAATTCACCCCTCCACTTT
CASSLRAGANRNSPLHF
>.|TRBJ1-2|TRBV29-1|TRBD1
TGCAGCGTATCAGGACAGGGGAAAAGCTATGGCTACACCTTC
CSVSGQGKSYGYTF
>once|TRBJ2-7|TRBV11-2|.
TGTGCCAGCAGCTTAGATCCTGGTCCCGTGGGGGAGCAGTACTTC
CASSLDPGPVGEQYF
>few|TRBJ2-2|TRBV4-1|.
TGCGCCAGCAGCCCCCGGGGCCTAAACACCGGGGAGCTGTTTTTT
CASSPRGLNTGELFF
>.|TRBJ1-2|TRBV29-1|.
TGCAGCGTTGAAGACCCAAAGAACTATGGCTACACCTTC
CSVEDPKNYGYTF
>.|TRBJ2-1|TRBV30|.
TGTGCCTGGAATGGGGTCTCCTACAATGAGCAGTTCTTC
CAWNGVSYNEQFF
>few|TRBJ2-7|TRBV29-1|.
TGCAGCGTCGTCGGCGCAGGCAAGGCCTACGAGCAGTACTTC
CSVVGAGKAYEQYF